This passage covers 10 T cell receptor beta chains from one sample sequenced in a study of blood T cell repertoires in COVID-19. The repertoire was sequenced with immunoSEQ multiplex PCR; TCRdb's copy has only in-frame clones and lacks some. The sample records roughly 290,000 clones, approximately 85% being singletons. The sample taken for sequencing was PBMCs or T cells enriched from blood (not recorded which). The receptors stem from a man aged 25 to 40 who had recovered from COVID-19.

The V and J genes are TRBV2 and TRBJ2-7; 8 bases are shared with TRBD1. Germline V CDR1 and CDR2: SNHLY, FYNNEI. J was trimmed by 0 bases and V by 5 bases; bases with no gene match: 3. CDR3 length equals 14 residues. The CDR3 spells CASSRQGSSYEQYF. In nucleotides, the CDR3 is TGTGCCAGCAGTCGACAGGGGAGCTCCTACGAGCAGTACTTC. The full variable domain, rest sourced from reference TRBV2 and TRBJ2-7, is EPEVTQTPSHQVTQMGQEVILRCVPISNHLYFYWYRQILGQKVEFLVSFYNNEISEKSEIFDDQFSVERPDGSNFTLKIRSTKLEDSAMYFCASSRQGSSYEQYFGPGTRLTVT.

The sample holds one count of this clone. CDR3 region: CSASWGTGEDQPQHF. In nucleotides, the CDR3 is TGCAGTGCTAGTTGGGGGACAGGGGAGGATCAGCCCCAGCATTTT. The chain recombines TRBV20-1 with TRBJ1-5; TRBD1 aligns across 10 bases. Germline V gene data show CDR1 as DFQATT and CDR2 as SNEGSKA (reference sequence). With 3 bases clipped from V and 5 bases from J, the junction kept 7 bases outside the gene matches. The CDR3 spans 15 residues.

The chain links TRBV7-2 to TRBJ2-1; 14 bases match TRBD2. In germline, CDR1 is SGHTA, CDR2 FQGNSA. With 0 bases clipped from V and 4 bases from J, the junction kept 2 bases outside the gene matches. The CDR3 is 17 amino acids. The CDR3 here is CASSLARTSGGYNEQFF. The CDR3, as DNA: TGTGCCAGCAGCTTAGCGAGGACTAGCGGGGGGTACAATGAGCAGTTCTTC.

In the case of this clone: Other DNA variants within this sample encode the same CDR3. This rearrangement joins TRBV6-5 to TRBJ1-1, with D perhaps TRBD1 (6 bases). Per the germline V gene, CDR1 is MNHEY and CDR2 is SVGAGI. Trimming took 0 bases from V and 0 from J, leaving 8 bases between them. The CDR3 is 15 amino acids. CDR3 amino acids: CASSYSSGVNTEAFF. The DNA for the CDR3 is TGTGCCAGCAGTTACTCGTCAGGGGTGAACACTGAAGCTTTCTTT.

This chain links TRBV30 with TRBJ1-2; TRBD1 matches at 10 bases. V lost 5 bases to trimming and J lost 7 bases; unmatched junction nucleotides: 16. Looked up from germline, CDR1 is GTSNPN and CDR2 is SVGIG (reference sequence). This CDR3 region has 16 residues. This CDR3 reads CAWGPFETGGAGGYTF. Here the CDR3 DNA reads TGTGCCTGGGGGCCCTTTGAGACAGGGGGCGCCGGTGGCTACACCTTC.

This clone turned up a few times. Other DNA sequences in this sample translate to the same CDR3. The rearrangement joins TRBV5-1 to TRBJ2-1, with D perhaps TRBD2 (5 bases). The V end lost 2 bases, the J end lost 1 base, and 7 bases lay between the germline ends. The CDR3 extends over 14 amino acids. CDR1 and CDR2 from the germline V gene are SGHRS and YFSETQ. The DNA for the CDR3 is TGCGCCAGCAGCTTAGAGGGATCCTACAATGAGCAGTTCTTC. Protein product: CASSLEGSYNEQFF.

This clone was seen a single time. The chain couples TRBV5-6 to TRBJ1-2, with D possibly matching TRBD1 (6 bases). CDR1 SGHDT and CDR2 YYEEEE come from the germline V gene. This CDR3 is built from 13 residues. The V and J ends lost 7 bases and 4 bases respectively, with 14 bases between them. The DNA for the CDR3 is TGTGCCAGCGGGACACAAGACTTCTATGGCTACACCTTC. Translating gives CASGTQDFYGYTF.

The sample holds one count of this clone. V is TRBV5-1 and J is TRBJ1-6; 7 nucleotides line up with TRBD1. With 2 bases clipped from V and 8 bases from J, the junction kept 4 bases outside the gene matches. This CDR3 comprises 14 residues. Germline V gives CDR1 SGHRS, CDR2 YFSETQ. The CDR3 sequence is CASSLTGVDSPLHF. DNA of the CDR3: TGCGCCAGCAGCTTAACAGGGGTGGATTCACCCCTCCACTTT.

The CDR3 DNA reads as TGTGCCAGCAGCTTACGGCCCGGACAGGGGAACACCGGGGAGCTGTTTTTT. This translates into CASSLRPGQGNTGELFF. J is TRBJ2-2 and V is TRBV7-8; 8 positions agree with TRBD1. The V and J ends lost 2 bases and 1 base, in that order; junction bases with no gene match: 6. Germline CDR1 SGHVS, CDR2 FQNEAQ. This CDR3 is 17 amino acids long.

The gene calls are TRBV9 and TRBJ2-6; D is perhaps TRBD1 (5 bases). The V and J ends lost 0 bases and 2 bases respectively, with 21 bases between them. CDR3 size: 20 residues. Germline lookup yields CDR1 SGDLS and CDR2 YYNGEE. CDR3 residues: CASSVDQGGTVFAGANVLTF. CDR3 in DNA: TGTGCCAGCAGCGTAGACCAGGGCGGTACAGTCTTTGCTGGGGCCAACGTCCTGACTTTC. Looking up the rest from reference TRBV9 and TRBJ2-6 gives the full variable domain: DSGVTQTPKHLITATGQRVTLRCSPRSGDLSVYWYQQSLDQGLQFLIQYYNGEERAKGNILERFSAQQFPDLHSELNLSSLELGDSALYFCASSVDQGGTVFAGANVLTFGAGSRLTVL.